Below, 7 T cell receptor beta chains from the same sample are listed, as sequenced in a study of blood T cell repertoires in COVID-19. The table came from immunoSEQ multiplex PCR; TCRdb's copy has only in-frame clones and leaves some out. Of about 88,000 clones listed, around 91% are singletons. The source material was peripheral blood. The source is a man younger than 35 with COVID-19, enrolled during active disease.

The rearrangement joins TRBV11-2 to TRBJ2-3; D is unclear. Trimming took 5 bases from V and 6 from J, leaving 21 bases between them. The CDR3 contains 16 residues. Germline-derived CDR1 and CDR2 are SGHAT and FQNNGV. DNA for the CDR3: TGTGCCAGCAGCGGATTGGGTTTGCAGGTTCAGGATACGCAGTATTTT. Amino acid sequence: CASSGLGLQVQDTQYF.

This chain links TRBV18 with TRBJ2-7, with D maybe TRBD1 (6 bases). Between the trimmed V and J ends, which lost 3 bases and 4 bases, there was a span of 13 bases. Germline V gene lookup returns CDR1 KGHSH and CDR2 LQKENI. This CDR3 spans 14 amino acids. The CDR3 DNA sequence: TGTGCCAGCTCACCGGACCGGGACACGTACGAGCAGTACTTC. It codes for CASSPDRDTYEQYF.

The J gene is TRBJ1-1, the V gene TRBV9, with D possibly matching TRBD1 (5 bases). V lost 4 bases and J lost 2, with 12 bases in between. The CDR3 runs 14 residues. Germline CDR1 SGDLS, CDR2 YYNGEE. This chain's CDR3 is CASSSQVFNTEAFF. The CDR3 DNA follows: TGTGCCAGCAGCTCACAGGTCTTCAACACTGAAGCTTTCTTT.

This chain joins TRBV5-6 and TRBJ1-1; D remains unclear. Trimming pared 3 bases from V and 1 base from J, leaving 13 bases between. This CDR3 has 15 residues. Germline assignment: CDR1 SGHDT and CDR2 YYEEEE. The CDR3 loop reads CASSSSSAGNTEAFF. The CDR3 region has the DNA TGTGCCAGCAGCTCTTCCTCGGCGGGGAACACTGAAGCTTTCTTT.

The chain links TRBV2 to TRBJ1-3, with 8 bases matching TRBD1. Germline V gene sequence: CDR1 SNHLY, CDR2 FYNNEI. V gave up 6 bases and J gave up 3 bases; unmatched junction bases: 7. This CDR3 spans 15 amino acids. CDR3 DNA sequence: TGTGCCAGCAGCGGAGGACAGGGTAATGGAAACACCATATATTTT. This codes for CASSGGQGNGNTIYF. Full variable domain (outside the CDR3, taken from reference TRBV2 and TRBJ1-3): EPEVTQTPSHQVTQMGQEVILRCVPISNHLYFYWYRQILGQKVEFLVSFYNNEISEKSEIFDDQFSVERPDGSNFTLKIRSTKLEDSAMYFCASSGGQGNGNTIYFGEGSWLTVV.

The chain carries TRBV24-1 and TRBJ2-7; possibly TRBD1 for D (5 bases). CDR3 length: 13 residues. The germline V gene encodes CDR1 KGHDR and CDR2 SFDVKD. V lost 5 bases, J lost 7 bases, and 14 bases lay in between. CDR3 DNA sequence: TGTGCCACCAGTGCGGGCAGGGCAGGAGAGCAGTACTTC. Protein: CATSAGRAGEQYF.

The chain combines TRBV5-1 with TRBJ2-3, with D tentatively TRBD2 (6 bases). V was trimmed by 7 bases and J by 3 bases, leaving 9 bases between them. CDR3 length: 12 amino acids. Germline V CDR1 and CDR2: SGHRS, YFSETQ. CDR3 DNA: TGCGCCAGCGGAGGGCCGACAGATACGCAGTATTTT. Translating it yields CASGGPTDTQYF.